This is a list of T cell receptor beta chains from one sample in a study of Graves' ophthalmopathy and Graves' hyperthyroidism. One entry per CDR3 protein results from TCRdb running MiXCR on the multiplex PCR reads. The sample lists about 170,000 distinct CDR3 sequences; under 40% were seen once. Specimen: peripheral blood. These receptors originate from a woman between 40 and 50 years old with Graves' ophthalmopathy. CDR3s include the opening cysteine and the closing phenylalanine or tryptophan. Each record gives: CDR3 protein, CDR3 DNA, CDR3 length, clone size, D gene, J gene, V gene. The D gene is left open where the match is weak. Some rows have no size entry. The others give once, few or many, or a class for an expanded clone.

CDR3: CASKQWGQPQHF
DNA: TGTGCCAGCAAACAATGGGGTCAGCCCCAGCATTTT
length: 12
size: -
D: -
J: TRBJ1-5
V: TRBV28

CDR3: CASTSGWTNGYTF
DNA: TGTGCCAGCACCTCAGGGTGGACAAATGGCTACACCTTC
length: 13
size: many
D: -
J: TRBJ1-2
V: TRBV28

CDR3: CASSLLGTGVNSPLHF
DNA: TGTGCCAGCAGTCTCCTTGGGACAGGGGTTAATTCACCCCTCCACTTT
length: 16
size: many
D: TRBD1
J: TRBJ1-6
V: TRBV28

CDR3: CASSSVPTEAFF
DNA: TGTGCCAGCAGTTCAGTACCCACTGAAGCTTTCTTT
length: 12
size: many
D: -
J: TRBJ1-1
V: TRBV12-3/TRBV12-4

CDR3: CASSLDGYGYTF
DNA: TGTGCCAGCAGCTTAGATGGGTATGGCTACACCTTC
length: 12
size: -
D: -
J: TRBJ1-2
V: TRBV7-8

CDR3: CATSLASGGNEQYF
DNA: TGTGCCACCTCCCTAGCTAGCGGGGGCAACGAGCAGTACTTC
length: 14
size: many
D: TRBD2
J: TRBJ2-7
V: TRBV27

CDR3: CASSPQGGRNQPQHF
DNA: TGTGCCAGCAGCCCTCAGGGAGGTAGGAATCAGCCCCAGCATTTT
length: 15
size: once
D: -
J: TRBJ1-5
V: TRBV12-3/TRBV12-4

CDR3: CSARVPGPRYEQYF
DNA: TGCAGTGCTAGAGTTCCGGGGCCTCGCTACGAGCAGTACTTC
length: 14
size: many
D: -
J: TRBJ2-7
V: TRBV20-1

CDR3: CASSEYTSGSTEAFF
DNA: TGTGCCAGCAGTGAATACACGTCGGGTAGCACTGAAGCTTTCTTT
length: 15
size: -
D: -
J: TRBJ1-1
V: TRBV2

CDR3: CASSSLLTVNTEAFF
DNA: TGTGCCAGCAGTTCACTTTTGACAGTGAACACTGAAGCTTTCTTT
length: 15
size: many
D: -
J: TRBJ1-1
V: TRBV6-4

CDR3: CASSRASGSPYEQYF
DNA: TGCGCCAGCAGCCGGGCTAGCGGGAGTCCCTACGAGCAGTACTTC
length: 15
size: many
D: TRBD2
J: TRBJ2-7
V: TRBV5-1

CDR3: CASSLNPYQGNYGYTF
DNA: TGCGCCAGCAGCTTGAACCCCTACCAGGGAAACTATGGCTACACCTTC
length: 16
size: many
D: -
J: TRBJ1-2
V: TRBV5-1

CDR3: CASSQTPGQLKYEQYF
DNA: TGTGCCAGCAGTCAGACCCCGGGACAGCTGAAATACGAGCAGTACTTC
length: 16
size: -
D: TRBD1
J: TRBJ2-7
V: TRBV6-2/TRBV6-3

CDR3: CASSSPRGATEAFF
DNA: TGTGCCAGCAGCAGTCCCCGGGGGGCCACTGAAGCTTTCTTT
length: 14
size: -
D: -
J: TRBJ1-1
V: TRBV11-2

CDR3: CASSYERGDTEAFF
DNA: TGTGCCAGCAGTTACGAGAGGGGTGACACTGAAGCTTTCTTT
length: 14
size: many
D: -
J: TRBJ1-1
V: TRBV6-5

CDR3: CASSVYPGTDSPLHF
DNA: TGTGCCAGCAGCGTTTACCCCGGGACGGATTCACCCCTCCACTTT
length: 15
size: many
D: -
J: TRBJ1-6
V: TRBV9

CDR3: CASLLGASNQPQHF
DNA: TGTGCCAGCCTCTTGGGAGCTAGCAATCAGCCCCAGCATTTT
length: 14
size: -
D: -
J: TRBJ1-5
V: TRBV6-1

CDR3: CASSFRGQSYGYTF
DNA: TGTGCCAGCAGTTTTCGTGGACAAAGCTATGGCTACACCTTC
length: 14
size: many
D: -
J: TRBJ1-2
V: TRBV12-3/TRBV12-4

CDR3: CASSGVDEGEQYF
DNA: TGTGCCAGCAGTGGAGTAGATGAGGGCGAGCAGTACTTC
length: 13
size: few
D: -
J: TRBJ2-7
V: TRBV28

CDR3: CASRKSITYGYTF
DNA: TGTGCCAGCAGGAAGAGTATAACCTATGGCTACACCTTC
length: 13
size: many
D: -
J: TRBJ1-2
V: TRBV28

CDR3: CASSYTLPGQGAWNTEAFF
DNA: TGCGCCAGCAGCTATACATTGCCGGGACAGGGGGCCTGGAACACTGAAGCTTTCTTT
length: 19
size: many
D: TRBD1
J: TRBJ1-1
V: TRBV5-1

CDR3: CASSPGTSWFYEQYF
DNA: TGCGCCAGCAGCCCAGGGACTAGCTGGTTCTACGAGCAGTACTTC
length: 15
size: many
D: TRBD2
J: TRBJ2-7
V: TRBV5-1

CDR3: CASSLAGQEVFGYTF
DNA: TGTGCCAGCAGCCTCGCGGGACAGGAAGTATTTGGCTACACCTTC
length: 15
size: -
D: TRBD1
J: TRBJ1-2
V: TRBV7-9

CDR3: CASRDRSLSGYTF
DNA: TGTGCCAGCAGGGACAGGAGCCTCAGTGGCTACACCTTC
length: 13
size: many
D: TRBD1
J: TRBJ1-2
V: TRBV12-3/TRBV12-4

CDR3: CASSPYSGGAHTGELFF
DNA: TGTGCCAGCAGTCCTTATAGCGGGGGGGCTCACACCGGGGAGCTGTTTTTT
length: 17
size: -
D: TRBD2
J: TRBJ2-2
V: TRBV12-3/TRBV12-4

CDR3: CASSLDGGVLYEQYF
DNA: TGCGCCAGCAGCTTGGATGGGGGAGTCCTCTACGAGCAGTACTTC
length: 15
size: -
D: -
J: TRBJ2-7
V: TRBV5-1

CDR3: CASSPPQKITGELFF
DNA: TGTGCCAGCAGCCCCCCCCAGAAAATCACCGGGGAGCTGTTTTTT
length: 15
size: -
D: -
J: TRBJ2-2
V: TRBV13

CDR3: CAWGREAGTEAFF
DNA: TGTGCCTGGGGGAGGGAAGCGGGGACTGAAGCTTTCTTT
length: 13
size: -
D: -
J: TRBJ1-1
V: TRBV30

CDR3: CSAIFTEAFF
DNA: TGCAGTGCTATCTTCACTGAAGCTTTCTTT
length: 10
size: -
D: -
J: TRBJ1-1
V: TRBV20-1

CDR3: CASGRAGQSYEQYF
DNA: TGTGCCAGCGGAAGAGCGGGACAGAGCTACGAGCAGTACTTC
length: 14
size: many
D: -
J: TRBJ2-7
V: TRBV28

CDR3: CASSQTASPYEQYF
DNA: TGTGCCAGCAGTCAGACGGCGTCCCCCTACGAGCAGTACTTC
length: 14
size: many
D: -
J: TRBJ2-7
V: TRBV12-3/TRBV12-4

CDR3: CASSEGGGSSPLHF
DNA: TGTGCCAGCAGTGAAGGCGGGGGCAGTTCACCCCTCCACTTT
length: 14
size: -
D: -
J: TRBJ1-6
V: TRBV6-1

CDR3: CASSSRRGVNTEAFF
DNA: TGTGCCAGCAGTTCCCGACGGGGAGTGAACACTGAAGCTTTCTTT
length: 15
size: -
D: -
J: TRBJ1-1
V: TRBV28

CDR3: CASSFGGFAEAFF
DNA: TGTGCCAGCAGTTTTGGGGGCTTCGCTGAAGCTTTCTTT
length: 13
size: many
D: -
J: TRBJ1-1
V: TRBV12-3/TRBV12-4

CDR3: CSVAGGSETQYF
DNA: TGCAGCGTAGCGGGAGGTTCTGAGACCCAGTACTTC
length: 12
size: many
D: TRBD2
J: TRBJ2-5
V: TRBV29-1

CDR3: CASRAGRQGEAFF
DNA: TGTGCCAGCAGGGCCGGGCGACAGGGAGAAGCTTTCTTT
length: 13
size: few
D: TRBD1
J: TRBJ1-1
V: TRBV6-2/TRBV6-3

CDR3: CASSRPPETEAFF
DNA: TGTGCCAGCAGCAGACCTCCGGAAACTGAAGCTTTCTTT
length: 13
size: -
D: -
J: TRBJ1-1
V: TRBV4-2

CDR3: CASSLLPRAGSSYEQYF
DNA: TGTGCCAGCAGTTTACTGCCCCGAGCGGGTTCCTCCTACGAGCAGTACTTC
length: 17
size: -
D: -
J: TRBJ2-7
V: TRBV27

CDR3: CASRGNGYTF
DNA: TGTGCCAGCAGGGGGAATGGCTACACCTTC
length: 10
size: -
D: -
J: TRBJ1-2
V: TRBV6-1

CDR3: CASRLLLVNTEAFF
DNA: TGTGCCAGCAGACTCTTACTCGTGAACACTGAAGCTTTCTTT
length: 14
size: once
D: -
J: TRBJ1-1
V: TRBV6-2/TRBV6-3

CDR3: CARTREQYF
DNA: TGTGCCAGGACTCGCGAGCAGTACTTC
length: 9
size: many
D: -
J: TRBJ2-7
V: TRBV27

CDR3: CASTQGAWNTEAFF
DNA: TGTGCCAGCACACAGGGGGCTTGGAACACTGAAGCTTTCTTT
length: 14
size: many
D: TRBD1
J: TRBJ1-1
V: TRBV12-3/TRBV12-4

CDR3: CASSPIFESYEQYF
DNA: TGTGCCAGCAGCCCGATTTTTGAGTCCTACGAGCAGTACTTC
length: 14
size: once
D: -
J: TRBJ2-7
V: TRBV12-3/TRBV12-4

CDR3: CASRTGKANYGYTF
DNA: TGTGCCAGCAGGACAGGGAAAGCTAACTATGGCTACACCTTC
length: 14
size: many
D: TRBD1
J: TRBJ1-2
V: TRBV12-3/TRBV12-4